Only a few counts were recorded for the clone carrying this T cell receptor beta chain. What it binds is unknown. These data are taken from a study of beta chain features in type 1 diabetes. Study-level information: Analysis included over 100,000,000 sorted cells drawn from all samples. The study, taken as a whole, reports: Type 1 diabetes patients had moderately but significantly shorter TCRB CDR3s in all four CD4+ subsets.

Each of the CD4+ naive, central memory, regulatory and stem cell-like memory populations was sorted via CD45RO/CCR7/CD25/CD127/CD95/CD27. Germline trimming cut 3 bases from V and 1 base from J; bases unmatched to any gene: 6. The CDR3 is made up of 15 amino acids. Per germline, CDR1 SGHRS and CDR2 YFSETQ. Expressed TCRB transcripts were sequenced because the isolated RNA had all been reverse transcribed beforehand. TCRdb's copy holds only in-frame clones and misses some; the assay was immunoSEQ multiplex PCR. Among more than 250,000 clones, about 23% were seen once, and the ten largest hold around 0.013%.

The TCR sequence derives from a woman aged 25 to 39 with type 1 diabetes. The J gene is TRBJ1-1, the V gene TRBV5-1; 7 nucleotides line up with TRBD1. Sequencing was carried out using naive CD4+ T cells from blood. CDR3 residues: CASSSGQVENTEAFF. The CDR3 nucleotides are TGCGCCAGCAGCTCCGGACAGGTGGAGAACACTGAAGCTTTCTTT.